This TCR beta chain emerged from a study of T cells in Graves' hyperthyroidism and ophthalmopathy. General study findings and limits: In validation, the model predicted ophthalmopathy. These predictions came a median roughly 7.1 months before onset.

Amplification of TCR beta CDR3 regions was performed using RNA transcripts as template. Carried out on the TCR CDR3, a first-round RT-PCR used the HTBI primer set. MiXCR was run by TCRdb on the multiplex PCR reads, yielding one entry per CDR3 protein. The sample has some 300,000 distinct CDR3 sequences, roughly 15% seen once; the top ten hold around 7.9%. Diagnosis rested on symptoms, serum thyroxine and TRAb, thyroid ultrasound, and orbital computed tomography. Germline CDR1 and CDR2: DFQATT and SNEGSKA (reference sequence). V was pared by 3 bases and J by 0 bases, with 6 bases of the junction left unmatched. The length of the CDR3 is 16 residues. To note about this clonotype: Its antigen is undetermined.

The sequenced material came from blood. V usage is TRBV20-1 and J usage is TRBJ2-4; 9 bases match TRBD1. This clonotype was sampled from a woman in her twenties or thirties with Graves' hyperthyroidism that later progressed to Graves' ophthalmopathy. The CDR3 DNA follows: TGCAGTGCTAGGGGACAGGGAGATTTAGCCAAAAACATTCAGTACTTC. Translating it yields CSARGQGDLAKNIQYF.